These 13 T cell receptor beta chains were sequenced from one sample in a study of T cells in Graves' hyperthyroidism and ophthalmopathy (dated by TCRdb to between 2018 and 2020). Receptors were amplified or captured by multiplex PCR. The listed sequencing device is Illumina HiSeq 2000. Amplification of TCR beta CDR3 regions was carried out from RNA transcripts. A first-round RT-PCR of the TCR CDR3 used the HTBI primer set with the Qiagen OneStep RT-PCR kit. Using fastp trimming at Q25 and MiXCR clonotype assembly, TCRdb reanalyzed the public sequencing data and kept in-frame beta chains. Every entry covers one CDR3 protein and lists the most common genes and DNA from its rows. The sample profile shows hundreds of thousands of distinct CDR3 sequences; 45% of them were found once. Roughly 6.5% of the sample is held by the ten biggest clonotypes. The sequenced sample was peripheral blood or thyroid tissue (not recorded which). The receptors were sampled from an adult man with Graves' disease, either hyperthyroidism or ophthalmopathy (not recorded which).

The V call is TRBV2, the J call TRBJ1-2, with D uncertain. The V gene's germline CDR1 is SNHLY and CDR2 FYNNEI. This CDR3 spans 14 amino acids. V lost 0 bases, J lost 7 bases, and 12 bases lay in between. CDR3: CASSEAREQGGYTF. CDR3 sequence (DNA): TGTGCCAGCAGTGAAGCCCGGGAACAAGGTGGCTACACCTTC.

As for this clonotype: A read error may be the cause here, since a much bigger clone is one base away. The CDR3 bases are TGTGCCACCAGCAGAGCGGTACAGGATGAAAAACTGTTTTTT. It translates to CATSRAVQDEKLFF. V is TRBV15 and J is TRBJ1-4, with D perhaps matching TRBD1 (5 bases). With 1 base removed from V and 6 bases from J, the gap between germline ends came to 9 bases. The germline V gene encodes CDR1 LNHNV and CDR2 YYDKDF (reference sequence). The length of the CDR3 is 14 residues.

The CDR3 region has the DNA TGTGCCAGCGGCACTCCTAGGACGGGACAGGGTTCTTATGGCTACACCTTC. As protein: CASGTPRTGQGSYGYTF. J is TRBJ1-2 and V is TRBV2; 9 bases map to TRBD1. The length of the CDR3 is 17 residues. V lost 8 bases, J lost 5 bases, and 18 bases stayed unmatched. CDR1 SNHLY and CDR2 FYNNEI come from the germline V gene.

This clonotype was counted between two and nine times. This rearrangement joins TRBV2 to TRBJ1-1; possible D gene TRBD1, 6 bases. V was cut by 9 bases and J by 3 bases, with 11 bases left in between. Germline values: CDR1 SNHLY, CDR2 FYNNEI. The CDR3 has 12 amino acids. The CDR3: CARKDSYTEAFF. CDR3 in DNA: TGTGCCAGGAAGGACAGCTACACTGAAGCTTTCTTT.

This clonotype has only a few counts. The chain is built from TRBV9 and TRBJ2-7; a possible D gene is TRBD1 (6 bases). The CDR3 extends over 14 amino acids. Trimming left V 4 bases short and J 5 bases short, with 16 bases between. Germline V gene data show CDR1 as SGDLS and CDR2 as YYNGEE. The chain's CDR3 is CASSRTGMKDEQYF. The CDR3 region has the DNA TGTGCCAGCAGCCGCACAGGGATGAAAGACGAGCAGTACTTC.

The table lists this clonotype with many counts. The V call is TRBV7-2, the J call TRBJ1-6; no firm D call. Germline CDR1 is SGHTA and CDR2 is FQGNSA. This CDR3 has 13 amino acids. V was pared by 1 base and J by 10 bases, with 8 bases between. CDR3 loop: CASSLEVVSPLHF. In nucleotides, the CDR3 is TGTGCCAGCAGCTTAGAAGTGGTCTCACCCCTCCACTTT.

The chain couples TRBV19 to TRBJ1-2, with 9 nucleotides matching TRBD1. The CDR3 covers 15 residues. V lost 5 bases to trimming and J lost 4 bases; unmatched junction nucleotides: 8. Germline CDR1 reads LNHDA; CDR2 reads SQIVND (reference sequence). DNA for the CDR3: TGTGCCAGTAGTGGTCACAGGGGGCGCGGCTATGGCTACACCTTC. Protein product: CASSGHRGRGYGYTF.

The sample holds a few counts of this clonotype. The genes are TRBV6-6 and TRBJ2-7, with TRBD2 matching 7 bases. This CDR3 has 13 residues. CDR1 is MNHNY, CDR2 SVGAGI, per germline (reference sequence). V trimming: 5 bases; J trimming: 6 bases; junction bases outside the gene matches: 7. The CDR3 DNA reads as TGTGCCAGCAGTAGAGGGTGGGGGGGCGAGCAGTACTTC. Residues: CASSRGWGGEQYF.

The genes are TRBV7-9 and TRBJ1-4, with D possibly matching TRBD1 (5 bases). This CDR3 is built from 16 residues. CDR1 is SEHNR, CDR2 FQNEAQ, per germline (reference sequence). Trimming cost V 5 bases and J 8 bases, with 21 bases left between them. The CDR3 nucleotides are TGTGCCAGCAGCCTAAGCACCGGGACCCGGAGGGAAAAACTGTTTTTT. Its protein product is CASSLSTGTRREKLFF.

This chain links TRBV7-9 with TRBJ2-5; a possible D gene is TRBD2 (5 bases). The germline V and J ends were trimmed by 4 bases and 5 bases, with 8 bases remaining between them. The CDR3 is 12 amino acids. Germline CDR1 and CDR2: SEHNR and FQNEAQ (reference sequence). As DNA, the CDR3 is TGTGCCAGCAGCTCGCCGGGGGAGACCCAGTACTTC. As protein: CASSSPGETQYF.

Only one count was recorded for this clonotype. The rearrangement uses TRBV13 and TRBJ1-6; D gene unclear. The germline gives CDR1 PRHDT, CDR2 FYEKMQ (reference sequence). The CDR3 length is 15 residues. V gave up 0 bases and J gave up 10 bases, with 13 bases separating them. CDR3 coding DNA: TGTGCCAGCAGCTTAGGAGGGTCGATTGACTCACCCCTCCACTTT. Encoded protein: CASSLGGSIDSPLHF.

Of note for this clonotype: This may be a read error: a much more frequent sequence differs by one nucleotide. The J gene is TRBJ1-1, the V gene TRBV12-3 or TRBV12-4, with 9 bases that match TRBD1. The CDR3 spans 13 residues. The J segment lost 5 bases and the V segment lost 7 bases, leaving 5 bases of the junction unmatched. The CDR3 nucleotides are TGTGCCAGCACCGGGACAGGGAGGACTGAAGCTTTCTTT. Translating gives CASTGTGRTEAFF.

The chain recombines TRBV29-1 with TRBJ1-1, with TRBD1 identical over 8 bases. Germline V gives CDR1 SQVTM, CDR2 ANQGSEA. The junction had 9 bases not matched to a gene; V was cut back by 4 bases and J by 8 bases. The CDR3 is made up of 13 amino acids. The CDR3 sequence is CSVAGTGGREAFF. CDR3 coding DNA: TGCAGCGTTGCCGGGACAGGCGGCAGGGAAGCTTTCTTT.